Described below is a single T cell receptor (beta chain) sequence and its context. Germline V gene lookup returns CDR1 SGDLS and CDR2 YYNGEE. The CDR3 is 16 residues long. The trim removed 3 bases at V and 8 bases at J, leaving 11 bases unmatched. The method was immunoSEQ multiplex PCR; TCRdb's version includes in-frame clones alone and lacks a portion of them. This table holds approximately 200,000 clones, around nine tenths found once. The data are from a study of blood T cell repertoires in COVID-19. Study information: The United States, Italy and Spain were the sources of the acute and convalescent COVID-19 samples. From T cells, B-cell-depleted T cells, or PBMCs came the material, which was cDNA or gDNA.

The sample comprised PBMCs or T cells enriched from blood (not recorded which). The clonotype originates from a woman in her twenties or thirties who had been exposed to COVID-19. The gene calls are TRBV9 and TRBJ1-4, with TRBD1 matching over 9 bases. CDR3 sequence: CASSETLGQGGEKLFF. CDR3 bases: TGTGCCAGCAGCGAAACCCTGGGACAGGGAGGCGAAAAACTGTTTTTT.